Sequencing of this T cell receptor beta chain was carried out in a study of cytomegalovirus exposure and HLA in healthy donors. Study results and caveats: Researchers reported from a later analysis that most CMV-associated TCR beta chains appeared HLA-restricted. Across donors, most TCRs were seen rarely, yet some public ones were widespread. Previously analyzed data showed that most TCR beta V segments were productive at a frequency of about 90% or about 30%.

In its sample, this clone was seen once. The antigen remains unidentified. Use of 60 Vbeta and 13 Jbeta primers characterized the PCR. Some clones are missing from TCRdb's copy, which holds only in-frame ones; the method was immunoSEQ multiplex PCR. The sample comprises 90,000 to 150,000 clones, about three quarters of which are singletons, and roughly 3.5% rests with the top ten. V gave up 4 bases and J gave up 4 bases; unmatched junction bases: 4. CDR1 GTSNPN and CDR2 SVGIG come from the germline V gene (reference sequence). The CDR3 runs to 13 residues. This TCR came from a woman in her 30s in good health and CMV-seropositive. Sample: PBMCs. This sequence joins TRBV30 and TRBJ2-3; 8 bases map to TRBD2. The CDR3 loop reads CAWTRGGPDTQYF. CDR3 sequence (DNA): TGTGCCTGGACACGGGGGGGCCCAGATACGCAGTATTTT.